What follows are 12 T cell receptor beta chains derived from one specimen sequenced in a study of T cell changes during pregnancy in multiple sclerosis (dated by TCRdb to the late 2010s). The library was made by the immunoSEQ multiplex PCR assay. TCRdb mirrors the immuneACCESS table, restricted to in-frame sequences. Some clones are absent from its copies; in checked studies, under half trace to an unresolved V gene, and the reason for the others is unknown. This sample holds about 73,000 clones; roughly 92% were observed only once. Jointly, the top ten make up 2.5% to 3.5% of the sample. This material consisted of peripheral blood, taken in the third trimester of pregnancy. The receptors shown here come from a female donor in good health, enrolled as a control in a pregnancy study.

A single count supports this clone. The chain has TRBV13 and TRBJ2-1; D remains unclear. Trimming removed 7 bases at V and 0 bases at J, with 13 bases between. CDR3 size: 15 residues. Germline CDR1 is PRHDT and CDR2 is FYEKMQ (reference sequence). The CDR3 sequence: CASTERISSYNEQFF. Here the CDR3 DNA reads TGTGCCAGCACCGAGAGGATAAGCTCCTACAATGAGCAGTTCTTC. The variable domain in full, completed from reference TRBV13 and TRBJ2-1, reads AAGVIQSPRHLIKEKRETATLKCYPIPRHDTVYWYQQGPGQDPQFLISFYEKMQSDKGSIPDRFSAQQFSDYHSELNMSSLELGDSALYFCASTERISSYNEQFFGPGTRLTVL.

The rearrangement links TRBV11-3 to TRBJ1-1; 7 positions match TRBD1. The V and J ends lost 6 bases and 3 bases, in that order; junction bases with no gene match: 4. CDR1 and CDR2 (germline): SGHNT, YENEEA. The CDR3 totals 13 residues. CDR3 DNA: TGTGCCAGCAGTCCTGACAGGGACACTGAAGCTTTCTTT. It codes for CASSPDRDTEAFF. Together with reference TRBV11-3 and TRBJ1-1, the CDR3 gives the full variable domain: EAGVVQSPRYKIIEKKQPVAFWCNPISGHNTLYWYLQNLGQGPELLIRYENEEAVDDSQLPKDRFSAERLKGVDSTLKIQPAELGDSAVYLCASSPDRDTEAFFGQGTRLTVV.

The chain recombines TRBV21-1 with TRBJ1-3. TRBV21-1 is a listed pseudogene. CDR3 size: 15 residues. The CDR3 loop is CASPARISSGNTIYF. In nucleotides, the CDR3 is TGTGCCAGCCCGGCGAGGATTAGCTCTGGAAACACCATATATTTT.

This sequence joins TRBV7-6 and TRBJ2-1, with 7 nucleotides matching TRBD2. The germline V gene has CDR1 SGHVS and CDR2 FNYEAQ. Trimming removed 2 bases from V and 7 bases from J; junction bases left unmatched: 2. The CDR3 has 13 amino acids. The CDR3 protein is CASSLREGNEQFF. For the CDR3, the DNA is TGTGCCAGCAGCTTAAGGGAGGGGAATGAGCAGTTCTTC.

The V gene is TRBV4-3, the J gene TRBJ2-1; the match to TRBD2 covers 9 bases. The CDR3 is made up of 19 amino acids. In germline, CDR1 is LGHNA, CDR2 YSLEER. V was pared by 2 bases and J by 0 bases, with 11 bases of the junction left unmatched. CDR3 nucleotide sequence: TGCGCCAGCAGCCAACTAGGGCGGGAGGGCCCGAGCTCCTACAATGAGCAGTTCTTC. It encodes CASSQLGREGPSSYNEQFF.

The chain employs TRBV5-4 and TRBJ2-7; 8 nucleotides agree with TRBD1. From germline, CDR1 is SGHNT and CDR2 YYREEE (reference sequence). The CDR3 has 15 residues. Germline trimming cut 0 bases from V and 3 bases from J; bases unmatched to any gene: 5. In DNA, the CDR3 is TGTGCCAGCAGCTTGGATCCGGGACAGGTCTACGAGCAGTACTTC. Translation gives CASSLDPGQVYEQYF.

The chain links TRBV6-1 to TRBJ2-1; 7 bases map to TRBD2. The CDR3 has 14 amino acids. Germline lookup yields CDR1 MNHNS and CDR2 SASEGT. Trimming at V came to 7 bases and at J to 2 bases, leaving 5 bases not matched to a gene. CDR3 sequence (DNA): TGTGCCAGCAATGCGGGGGACGCCTACAATGAGCAGTTCTTC. It encodes CASNAGDAYNEQFF.

The chain uses TRBV6-4 and TRBJ1-1; D is ambiguous. CDR1 is MRHNA, CDR2 SNTAGT, per germline. CDR3 length: 13 residues. V was cut by 6 bases and J by 2 bases, with 10 bases left in between. CDR3 loop: CASRLEENTEAFF. The CDR3, as DNA: TGTGCCAGCAGGCTCGAGGAAAACACTGAAGCTTTCTTT.

The J gene is TRBJ1-6, the V gene TRBV2, with 7 nucleotides matching TRBD1. Trimming at V came to 8 bases and at J to 10 bases, leaving 11 bases not matched to a gene. The CDR3 consists of 14 residues. The germline gives CDR1 SNHLY, CDR2 FYNNEI. In nucleotides, the CDR3 is TGTGCCAGCGGAAGGGGGCAGGGAAGGTCACCCCTCCACTTT. Translated: CASGRGQGRSPLHF.

The chain uses TRBV7-9 and TRBJ2-1; perhaps TRBD1 as D (6 bases). V dropped 8 bases and J dropped 0 bases, with 14 bases sitting between them. Looked up from germline, CDR1 is SEHNR and CDR2 is FQNEAQ (reference sequence). The CDR3 spans 15 residues. CDR3 in DNA: TGTGCCAGCTACAAGGGGGTCAGCTCCTACAATGAGCAGTTCTTC. Its protein is CASYKGVSSYNEQFF.

The rearrangement links TRBV10-2 to TRBJ2-5; TRBD2 agrees at 13 bases. The CDR3 length is 15 residues. The V gene's germline CDR1 is WSHSY and CDR2 SAAADI. After removal of 2 bases from V and 4 bases from J, the junction contained 1 base not matched to a gene. The CDR3, as DNA: TGCGCCAGCAGTGAGACTAGCGGGGGGGGAGAGACCCAGTACTTC. Residues: CASSETSGGGETQYF.

Written as DNA, the CDR3 is TGTGCCAGCAGTTTAAGGGACTCATCCATGGGTGGCTACACCTTC. It encodes CASSLRDSSMGGYTF. The rearrangement joins TRBV27 to TRBJ1-2, with D perhaps TRBD1 (5 bases). This CDR3 has 15 residues. From germline, CDR1 is MNHEY and CDR2 SMNVEV (reference sequence). V lost 2 bases and J lost 7, with 17 bases in between.